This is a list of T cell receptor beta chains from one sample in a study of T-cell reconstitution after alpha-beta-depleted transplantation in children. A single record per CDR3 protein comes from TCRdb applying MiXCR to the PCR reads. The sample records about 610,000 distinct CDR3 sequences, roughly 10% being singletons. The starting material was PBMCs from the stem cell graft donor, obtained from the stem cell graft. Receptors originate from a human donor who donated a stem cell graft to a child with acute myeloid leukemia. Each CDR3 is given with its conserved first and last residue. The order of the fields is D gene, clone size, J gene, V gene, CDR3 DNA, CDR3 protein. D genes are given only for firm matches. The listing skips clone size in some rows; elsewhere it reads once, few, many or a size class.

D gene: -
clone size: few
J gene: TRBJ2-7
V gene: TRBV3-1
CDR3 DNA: TGTGCCAGCAGCCAAGGGAGCCGCGTGGGGCCCTACGAGCAGTACTTC
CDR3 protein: CASSQGSRVGPYEQYF

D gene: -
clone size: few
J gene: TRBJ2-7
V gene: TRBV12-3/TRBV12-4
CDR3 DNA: TGTGCCAGCAGTGATACCGGGACGGGGGACTACGAGCAGTACTTC
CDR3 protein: CASSDTGTGDYEQYF

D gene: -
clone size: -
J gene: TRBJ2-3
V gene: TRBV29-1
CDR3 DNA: TGCAGCGTTGTACTAGGCGGCGATACGCAGTATTTT
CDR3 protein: CSVVLGGDTQYF

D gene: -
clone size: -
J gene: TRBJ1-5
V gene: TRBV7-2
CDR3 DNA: TGTGCCAGCAGCTCGACAGTTGATCAGCCCCAGCATTTT
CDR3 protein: CASSSTVDQPQHF

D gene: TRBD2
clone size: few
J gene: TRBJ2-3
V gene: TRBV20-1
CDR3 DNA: TGCAGTGCTAGGGAACCGGTAGCGGGGACAGATACGCAGTATTTT
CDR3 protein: CSAREPVAGTDTQYF

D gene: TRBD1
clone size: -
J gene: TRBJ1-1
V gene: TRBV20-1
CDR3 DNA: TGCAGTGCTACGGGATACAGGGGAAGTACTGAAGCTTTCTTT
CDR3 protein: CSATGYRGSTEAFF

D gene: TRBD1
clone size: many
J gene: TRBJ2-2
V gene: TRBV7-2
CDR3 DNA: TGTGCCAGCAGCTTAGCCCCCTCGACAGGGCGAACCGGGGAGCTGTTTTTT
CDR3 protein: CASSLAPSTGRTGELFF

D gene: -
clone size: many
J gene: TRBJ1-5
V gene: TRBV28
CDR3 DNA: TGTGCCAGCAGTTCGATTCAACAGCCCCAGCATTTT
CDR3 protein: CASSSIQQPQHF

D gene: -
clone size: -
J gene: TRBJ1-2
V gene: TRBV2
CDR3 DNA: TGTGCCAGCAGTCGTACCAACAGGGATGGCTACACCTTC
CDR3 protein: CASSRTNRDGYTF

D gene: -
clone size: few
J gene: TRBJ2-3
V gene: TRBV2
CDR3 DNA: TGTGCCAGCAGTGAAGACGGGGCATCCACAGATACGCAGTATTTT
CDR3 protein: CASSEDGASTDTQYF

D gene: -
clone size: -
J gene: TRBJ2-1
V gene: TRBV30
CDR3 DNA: TGTGCCTGGAATAGGGGGGGGGGATACAATGAGCAGTTCTTC
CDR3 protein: CAWNRGGGYNEQFF

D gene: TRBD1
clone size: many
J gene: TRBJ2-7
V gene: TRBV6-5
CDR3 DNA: TGTGCCAGCAGGGGGACAGGGGGAGCCTACGAGCAGTACTTC
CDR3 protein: CASRGTGGAYEQYF

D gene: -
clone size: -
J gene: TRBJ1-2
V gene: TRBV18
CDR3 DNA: TGTGCCAGCTCACCGAACAGGGTCGGTCCTTATGGCTACACCTTC
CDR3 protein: CASSPNRVGPYGYTF

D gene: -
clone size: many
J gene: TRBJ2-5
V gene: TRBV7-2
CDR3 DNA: TGTGCCAGCAGCTTAGGCCCAGAGACCCAGTACTTC
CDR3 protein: CASSLGPETQYF

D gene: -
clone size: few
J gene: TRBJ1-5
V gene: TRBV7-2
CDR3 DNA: TGTGCCAGCAGCTTAAAGCCTCAGCCCCAGCATTTT
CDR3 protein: CASSLKPQPQHF

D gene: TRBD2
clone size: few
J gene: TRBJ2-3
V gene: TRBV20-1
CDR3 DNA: TGCAGTGCGACTAGCGGGATTTCCGCGCAGTATTTT
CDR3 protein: CSATSGISAQYF

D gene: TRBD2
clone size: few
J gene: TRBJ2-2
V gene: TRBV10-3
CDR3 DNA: TGTGCCATCAGAGGCGGGAGCCAGAACACCGGGGAGCTGTTTTTT
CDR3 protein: CAIRGGSQNTGELFF

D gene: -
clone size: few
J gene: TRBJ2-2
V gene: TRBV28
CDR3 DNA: TGTGCCAGCAGTTTATATGCGGGAACCGGGGAGCTGTTTTTT
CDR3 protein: CASSLYAGTGELFF

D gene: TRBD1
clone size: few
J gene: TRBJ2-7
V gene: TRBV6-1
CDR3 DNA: TGTGCCAGCAGTGGTCCGGGACAGGACAGATACGAGCAGTACTTC
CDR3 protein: CASSGPGQDRYEQYF

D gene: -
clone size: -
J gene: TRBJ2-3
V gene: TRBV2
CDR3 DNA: TGTGCCAGCAGTGGGGGCGGAGCTACATCTACTTTGAGCACAGATACGCAGTATTTT
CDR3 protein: CASSGGGATSTLSTDTQYF

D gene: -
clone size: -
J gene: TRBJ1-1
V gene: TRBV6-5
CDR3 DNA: TGTGCCAGCAAGCGACAGGCAGCCTCTGAAGCTTTCTTT
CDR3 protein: CASKRQAASEAFF

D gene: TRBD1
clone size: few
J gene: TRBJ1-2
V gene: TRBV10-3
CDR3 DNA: TGTGCCATCCGGTCGGGACAGGGGATGGTTGGCTACACCTTC
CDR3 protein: CAIRSGQGMVGYTF

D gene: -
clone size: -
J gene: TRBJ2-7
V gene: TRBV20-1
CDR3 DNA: TGCAGTGCCATACCCGGGACAATCGAGCAGTACTTC
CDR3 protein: CSAIPGTIEQYF

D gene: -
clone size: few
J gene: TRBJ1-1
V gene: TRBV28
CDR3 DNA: TGTGCCAGCAGTTTAGGTGCGGTGATCGGCATCGGTGGGAGTGAAGCTTTCTTT
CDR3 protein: CASSLGAVIGIGGSEAFF

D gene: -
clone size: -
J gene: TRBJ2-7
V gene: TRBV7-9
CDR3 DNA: TGTGCCAGCAGCTTAGATGGCAGGGCGGTCGAGCAGTACTTC
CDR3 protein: CASSLDGRAVEQYF

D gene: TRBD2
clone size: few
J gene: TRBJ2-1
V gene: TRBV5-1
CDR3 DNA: TGCGCCAGCAGCCTCGGTGGAACTAGCGCGAACAATGAGCAGTTCTTC
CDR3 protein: CASSLGGTSANNEQFF

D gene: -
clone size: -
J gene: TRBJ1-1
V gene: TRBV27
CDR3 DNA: TGTGCCAGCGCTGCCGGGGGGATCGGGAACACTGAAGCTTTCTTT
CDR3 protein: CASAAGGIGNTEAFF

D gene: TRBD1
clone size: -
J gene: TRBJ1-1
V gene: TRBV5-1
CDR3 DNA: TGCGCCAGCAGCTTCTCGGGGGACAGGGAAACTGAAGCTTTCTTT
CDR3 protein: CASSFSGDRETEAFF

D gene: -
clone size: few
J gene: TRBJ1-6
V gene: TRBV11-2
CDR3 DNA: TGTGCCAGCAGCTTCGGAGTTATCGATAATTCACCCCTCCACTTT
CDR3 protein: CASSFGVIDNSPLHF

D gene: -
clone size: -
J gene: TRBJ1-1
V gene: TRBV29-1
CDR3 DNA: TGCAGCGTTGCCCCCAGGTTAGGGAACACTGAAGCTTTCTTT
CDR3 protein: CSVAPRLGNTEAFF

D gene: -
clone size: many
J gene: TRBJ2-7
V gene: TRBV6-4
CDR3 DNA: TGTGCCAGCAGTGAACGAGCGGCCCCCGCCCACGAGCAGTACTTC
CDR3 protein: CASSERAAPAHEQYF

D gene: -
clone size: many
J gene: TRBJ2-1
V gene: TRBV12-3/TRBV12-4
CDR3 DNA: TGTGCCAGCAGTTTCGGCCATGAGCAGTTCTTC
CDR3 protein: CASSFGHEQFF

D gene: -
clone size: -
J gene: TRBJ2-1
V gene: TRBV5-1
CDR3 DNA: TGCGCCAGCAGCCCAGGCCCGACGACCTACAATGAGCAGTTCTTC
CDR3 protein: CASSPGPTTYNEQFF

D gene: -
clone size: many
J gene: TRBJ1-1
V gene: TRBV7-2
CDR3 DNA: TGTGCCAGCAGCTGGGGGACGGTGAACACTGAAGCTTTCTTT
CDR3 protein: CASSWGTVNTEAFF

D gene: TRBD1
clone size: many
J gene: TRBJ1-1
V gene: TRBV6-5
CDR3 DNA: TGTGCCAGCAGTTACGGGACAGCTGTGACTGAAGCTTTCTTT
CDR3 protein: CASSYGTAVTEAFF

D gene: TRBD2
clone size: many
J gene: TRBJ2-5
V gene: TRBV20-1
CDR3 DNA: TGCAGTGCCTCCCTCGCAGGGACTACCAAAGAGACCCAGTACTTC
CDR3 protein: CSASLAGTTKETQYF

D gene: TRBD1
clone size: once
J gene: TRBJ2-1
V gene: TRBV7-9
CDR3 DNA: TGTGCCAGCAGCTTTTGGGACAGGTTTGCCAATGAGCAGTTCTTC
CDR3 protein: CASSFWDRFANEQFF

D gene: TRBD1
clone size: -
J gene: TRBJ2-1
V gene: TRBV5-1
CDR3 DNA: TGCGCCAGCCAGGAGGACAGGGAGCAGTTCTTC
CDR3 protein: CASQEDREQFF

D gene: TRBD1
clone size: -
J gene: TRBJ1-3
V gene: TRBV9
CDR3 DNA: TGTGCCAGCAGCGCGACAGGGACCGGCGGGTCTGGAAACACCATATATTTT
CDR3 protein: CASSATGTGGSGNTIYF

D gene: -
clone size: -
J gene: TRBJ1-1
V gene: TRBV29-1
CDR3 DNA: TGCAGCGTTGCGACAGGCATGAACACTGAAGCTTTCTTT
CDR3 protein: CSVATGMNTEAFF

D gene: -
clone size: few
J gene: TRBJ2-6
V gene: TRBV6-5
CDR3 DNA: TGTGCCAGCAGTTACTCGCGTCAGGGGTCCTCTGGGGCCAACGTCCTGACTTTC
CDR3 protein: CASSYSRQGSSGANVLTF

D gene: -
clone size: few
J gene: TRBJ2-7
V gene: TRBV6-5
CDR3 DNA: TGTGCCAGCAGTTACTCCGAGCGTTTCCTAGGGGATTTGTACTTC
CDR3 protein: CASSYSERFLGDLYF

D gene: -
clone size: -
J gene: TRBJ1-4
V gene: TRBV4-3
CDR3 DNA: TGCGCCAGCGGGAAGAAAGCACAAACTAATGAAAAACTGTTTTTT
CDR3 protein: CASGKKAQTNEKLFF

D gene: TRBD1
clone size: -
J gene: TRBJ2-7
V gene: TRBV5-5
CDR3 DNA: TGTGCCAGCAGCTGGACAGGGGGCGGGTACGAGCAGTACTTC
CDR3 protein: CASSWTGGGYEQYF

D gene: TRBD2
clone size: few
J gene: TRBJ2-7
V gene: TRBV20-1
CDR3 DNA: TGCAGTGCTAGAGATTCCGCGGGAGGGCGATACGAGCAGTACTTC
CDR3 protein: CSARDSAGGRYEQYF